This T cell receptor (beta chain) comes out of a study of T cells in Graves' hyperthyroidism and ophthalmopathy (dated by TCRdb to 2018 to 2020). With regard to the full study: Peripheral blood samples were taken at initial diagnosis, before any treatment was given. To identify distinguishing TCR V-J signatures, a discovery cohort of 100 or so patients was used, comprising 40 to 45 with Graves' ophthalmopathy and around 60 with stable Graves' hyperthyroidism. Once sampling was done, hyperthyroidism patients were given methimazole at a starting dose of 30 mg daily, whereas ophthalmopathy patients were given high-dose intravenous methylprednisolone. For training and testing, the 100 or so patients in the discovery cohort were randomly divided in a 7:3 ratio. Prospective prediction of ophthalmopathy was tested in an independent validation cohort of under 20 hyperthyroidism patients and 15 to 17 patients who later progressed to ophthalmopathy. In addition, the study compared T-cell repertoires in thyroid tissue and in blood from a handful of Graves' hyperthyroidism patients. TCR Vbeta CDR3 sequencing of 135 peripheral blood samples (about 45 ophthalmopathy, 75 to 85 hyperthyroidism and roughly 17 progressor patients) is reported in the paper. The research as a whole found: No statistical method was used to set the sample size in advance, and investigators knew the group allocation. In validation, the model predicted progression to ophthalmopathy with about 71% sensitivity and less than 75% specificity, a median of about 6.7 months before onset. A model built on a 13 V-J signature distinguished ophthalmopathy from stable hyperthyroidism, reaching 87.88% sensitivity and under 84% specificity in cross-validation and 80%/75% in testing. Blood samples also contained most of the expanded thyroid clonotypes (frequency above 0.001), which suggests that blood repertoires may reflect thyroid immune responses.

Graves' hyperthyroidism was defined as stable when no progression to ophthalmopathy occurred over 18 months of follow-up. Hyperthyroidism patients were newly diagnosed, with disease duration under 2 months, and aged 18 to 65 years. Any patient with an uncontrolled infection, another autoimmune disease, pregnancy or lactation was excluded. Diagnoses were based on clinical symptoms, serum thyroxine and TRAb, thyroid ultrasound and orbital computed tomography. Ficoll-Paque density gradient centrifugation was used to isolate PBMCs from about 10 ml of fresh peripheral blood. Total RNA was extracted using Trizol reagent, and RNA quality was assessed on an Agilent 2100 Bioanalyzer. From cysteine to phenylalanine, the CDR3 is 14 amino acids long. The entry retains the CDR3 DNA only, 42 bases that are in frame from base 1. The germline V gene encodes CDR1 SNHLY and CDR2 FYNNEI. V is trimmed back by 2 bases and J by 5 bases, and the junction contains 3 bases that no gene match accounts for.

Remarks on this clonotype: There is no known antigen for this receptor. No base quality information exists; no much larger clone differs at one position.

Amplification of TCR beta CDR3 regions was carried out from RNA transcripts. The first round of RT-PCR for the TCR CDR3 was performed with the HTBI primer set and the Qiagen OneStep RT-PCR kit. The libraries were constructed in a second round of multiplex PCR and then size-selected and purified. Sequencing of the libraries was done on an Illumina HiSeq2000 using paired-end 100 bp reads. The original methods were these. SOAPnuke was used to process the raw data, with reads discarded if the reads contained adapters or uncalled bases, had a mean Phred below 15, or lacked an exact constant-primer or identifier match. High-quality paired reads were merged with COPE v1.2.5, and unique nucleotide sequences were defined as clonotypes. Clonotypes were aligned to IMGT TRBV, TRBD and TRBJ reference segments using MiTCR v1.1. Only V-J combinations with frequency above 0.0001, covering about 99% of repertoires, were analysed. A TCS score was defined as the ratio between F50 (clonal expansion) and ExV (chaos), using BLOSUM62-based TCRdist between CDR3 peptides within each V-J. Welch's t-statistics and random forest reduced some 510 V-J features to 13, which were used in a naive Bayes classifier (R e1071). Using fastp at Q25 and MiXCR, TCRdb reprocessed the public reads and kept productive beta chains. Rows with a matching CDR3 protein are joined into one entry that keeps the most common DNA and genes. These V and J calls originate from TCRdb's pipeline instead of the authors' own analysis. Within this sample are roughly 630,000 distinct CDR3 sequences, with approximately 15% of them counted one time only. The ten largest clonotypes hold about 7% of the sample.

The sequence joins TRBV2 to TRBJ1-1; 9 junctional bases match TRBD1. The origin of this receptor is a woman in her thirties with Graves' hyperthyroidism. Sequenced input: blood. The CDR3 in this case is CASSEWGQGTEAFF. The sequenced DNA: TGTGCCAGCAGTGAATGGGGACAGGGTACTGAAGCTTTCTTT.